The T cell receptor beta chain under discussion was sequenced for a study of T cells in Graves' hyperthyroidism and ophthalmopathy. Study observations and caveats: Most expanded thyroid clonotypes above 0.001 recurred in blood.

V trimming: 7 bases; J trimming: 0 bases; junction bases outside the gene matches: 3. The CDR3 is made up of 15 amino acids. Germline V gene lookup returns CDR1 KGHDR and CDR2 SFDVKD. Each diagnosis drew on symptoms, thyroxine, TRAb, thyroid ultrasound and orbital computed tomography findings. Amplified TCR beta CDR3 regions came from RNA transcripts. First-round RT-PCR targeting the TCR CDR3 was performed with the HTBI primer set. TCRdb used MiXCR to reprocess the multiplex PCR reads, holding one entry per CDR3 protein. The sample holds fewer than 750,000 distinct CDR3 sequences; around 13% are singletons and the top ten take roughly an eighth. In its sample, this clonotype was seen many times. As yet, its antigen is unknown.

The genes are TRBV24-1 and TRBJ2-7, with 12 bases lining up with TRBD2. This TCR was sampled from a woman in her fifties or sixties with Graves' ophthalmopathy. Sequenced: blood. DNA of the CDR3: TGTGCCACCAGAGAGACTAGCGGGAGCTCCTACGAGCAGTACTTC. It is translated as CATRETSGSSYEQYF.